This T cell receptor beta chain appears in the sequencing data of a study of blood T cell repertoires in COVID-19 (dated by TCRdb to 2020 to 2021). Study-level background: Collaborator samples came from the United States, Italy and Spain and covered acute and convalescent phases of COVID-19. The prospective study material was composed of cDNA or gDNA derived from T cells, B-cell-depleted T cells, or PBMCs. Subjects who had been exposed to COVID-19, were actively infected with it, or had recovered from it provided the deeply sampled blood TCRbeta repertoires that made up the dataset. A freely available public database, intended as a resource for researchers studying the immune response to SARS-CoV-2, is where the repertoires were released. Samples were obtained from the ongoing ImmuneRACE study (first 160 participants) and from 1,200 or so subjects provided by 6 global collaborators. Nearly every sample came with metadata listing a de-identified subject ID, COVID-19 status, age in years and sex. Where available, HLA class I and class II types were taken from metadata supplied by the sample provider and were not determined by assay-based typing. Beyond this particular receptor, the publication reports: The quantity of clinical and demographic metadata differed by source and by participant and was supplied without curation.

The immunoSEQ Assay, a bias-controlled multiplex PCR, was used to amplify TCRbeta CDR3 regions from genomic DNA. The paper's processing steps were these. Nucleated cell counts per sample were estimated from amplification of reference gene primers within the assay. To quantify the absolute abundance of each unique TCRbeta CDR3 rearrangement, sequence reads were collapsed and filtered. For each sample, productive Simpson clonality was calculated as the square root of Simpson's diversity index across productive rearrangements. TCRdb obtained this table from immuneACCESS and retained in-frame rearrangements with V and J assigned. These tables miss some clones; where compared with another copy, unresolved V genes account for less than half of the shortfall, and the remainder is unexplained. V, J and clone size reflect that table, while D and trimming were determined from the DNA. This sample lists nearly 50,000 clones; around 87% were detected once. The ten largest clones take up 2.1% of the sample.

The CDR3, from cysteine to phenylalanine, totals 15 residues. Only the CDR3 DNA stays, 45 bases, in frame from base 1. Taken from the germline V gene (reference sequence), the CDR1 and CDR2 loops are WNHNN and SYGVQD. V lost 6 bases and J lost 3 bases; the stretch between them is 18 bases long. One collaborating source in Seattle enrolled patients while the patients were actively infected and followed the patients over time throughout the course of disease. Collaborating institutions collected whole blood in K2EDTA tubes following their own protocols. For TCRbeta analysis, collaborators shipped samples as frozen whole blood, isolated PBMCs, or DNA extracted from either of those sample types. A word on this clone: No cognate antigen has been identified for it. No base quality values were provided; no much bigger clone lies one nucleotide off.

The rearranged segments are TRBV10-1 and TRBJ2-7, with TRBD2 perhaps the D gene, on 7 matching bases. The source is an elderly woman with COVID-19, enrolled during active disease. The sample consisted of peripheral blood. The CDR3 amino acid sequence is: CASRQGSGRGYEQYF. The nucleotide sequence reads as follows: TGCGCCAGCAGACAGGGCTCGGGGAGGGGCTACGAGCAGTACTTC.